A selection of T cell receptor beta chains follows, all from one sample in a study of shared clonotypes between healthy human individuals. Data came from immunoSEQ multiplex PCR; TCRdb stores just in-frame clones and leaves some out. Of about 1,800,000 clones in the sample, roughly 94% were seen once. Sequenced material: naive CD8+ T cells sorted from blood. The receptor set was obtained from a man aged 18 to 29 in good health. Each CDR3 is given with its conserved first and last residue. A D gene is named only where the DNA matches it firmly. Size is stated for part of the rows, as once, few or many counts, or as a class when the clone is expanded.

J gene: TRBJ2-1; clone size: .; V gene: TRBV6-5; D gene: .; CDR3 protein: CASSYSSGDEQFF; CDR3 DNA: TGTGCCAGCAGTTATAGCTCCGGGGATGAGCAGTTCTTC
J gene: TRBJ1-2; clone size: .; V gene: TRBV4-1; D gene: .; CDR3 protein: CASSQVGTFSDYGYTF; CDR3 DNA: TGCGCCAGCAGCCAAGTTGGAACTTTCTCGGACTATGGCTACACCTTC
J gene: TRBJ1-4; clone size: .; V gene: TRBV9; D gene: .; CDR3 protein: CASSGGTPNEKLFF; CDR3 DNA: TGTGCCAGCAGCGGCGGGACACCTAATGAAAAACTGTTTTTT
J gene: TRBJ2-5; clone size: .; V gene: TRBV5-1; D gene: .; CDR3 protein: CASSLVGEVETQYF; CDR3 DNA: TGCGCCAGCAGCTTGGTAGGGGAGGTGGAGACCCAGTACTTC
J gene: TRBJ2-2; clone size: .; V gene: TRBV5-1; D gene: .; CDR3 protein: CASSLEGESAGELFF; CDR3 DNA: TGCGCCAGCAGCTTGGAGGGGGAAAGTGCCGGGGAGCTGTTTTTT
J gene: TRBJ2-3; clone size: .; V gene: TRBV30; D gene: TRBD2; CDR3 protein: CAWSEGGDTQYF; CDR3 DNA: TGTGCCTGGAGTGAGGGAGGGGATACGCAGTATTTT
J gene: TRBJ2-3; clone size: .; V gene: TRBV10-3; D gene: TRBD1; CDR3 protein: CAISESMGTGATDTQYF; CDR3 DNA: TGTGCCATCAGTGAGTCGATGGGGACAGGGGCCACAGATACGCAGTATTTT
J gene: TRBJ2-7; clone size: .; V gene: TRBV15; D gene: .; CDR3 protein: CATSRDTPGARLPYEQYF; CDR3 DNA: TGTGCCACCAGCAGAGATACCCCCGGAGCGAGACTACCCTACGAGCAGTACTTC
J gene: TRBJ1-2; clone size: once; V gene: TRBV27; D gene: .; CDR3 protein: CASSLLVGTANYGYTF; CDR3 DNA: TGTGCCAGCAGTTTATTGGTTGGGACCGCTAACTATGGCTACACCTTC
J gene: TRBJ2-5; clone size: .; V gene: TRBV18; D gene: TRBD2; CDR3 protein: CASSRIWTSGGPRDRTQYF; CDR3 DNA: TGTGCCAGCTCTCGCATCTGGACTAGCGGGGGACCCCGGGATCGGACCCAGTACTTC
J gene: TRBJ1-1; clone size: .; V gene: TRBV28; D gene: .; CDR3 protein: CASPPSEGTTEAFF; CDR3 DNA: TGTGCCAGCCCCCCATCGGAGGGCACCACTGAAGCTTTCTTT
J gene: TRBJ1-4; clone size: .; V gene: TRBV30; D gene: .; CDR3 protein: CAWTRPSEKLFF; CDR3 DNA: TGTGCCTGGACTAGACCTTCTGAAAAACTGTTTTTT
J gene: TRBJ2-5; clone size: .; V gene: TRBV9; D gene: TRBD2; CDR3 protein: CASSVEGLAGETQYF; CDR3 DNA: TGTGCCAGCAGCGTAGAGGGGCTAGCGGGAGAGACCCAGTACTTC
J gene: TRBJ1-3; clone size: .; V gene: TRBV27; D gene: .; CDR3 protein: CASSSLQTGNTIYF; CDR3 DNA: TGTGCCAGCAGTTCTTTACAGACTGGAAACACCATATATTTT
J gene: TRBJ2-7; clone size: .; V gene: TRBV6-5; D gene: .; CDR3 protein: CASSYGVGSYEQYF; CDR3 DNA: TGTGCCAGCAGTTACGGGGTTGGCTCCTACGAGCAGTACTTC
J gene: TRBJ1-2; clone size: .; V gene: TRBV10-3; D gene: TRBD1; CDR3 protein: CAISEFVTGGHDGYTF; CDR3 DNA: TGTGCCATCAGTGAGTTTGTGACAGGGGGACACGATGGCTACACCTTC
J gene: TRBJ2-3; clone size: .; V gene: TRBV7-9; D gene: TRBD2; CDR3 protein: CASSLSGQRGGTDTQYF; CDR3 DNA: TGTGCCAGCAGCTTAAGCGGTCAGCGGGGGGGCACAGATACGCAGTATTTT
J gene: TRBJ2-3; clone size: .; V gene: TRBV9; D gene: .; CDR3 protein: CASSVEGTDTQYF; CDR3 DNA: TGTGCCAGCAGCGTAGAAGGGACAGATACGCAGTATTTT
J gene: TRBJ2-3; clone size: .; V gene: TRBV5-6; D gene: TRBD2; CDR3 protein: CASSFGLAGALDTQYF; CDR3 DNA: TGTGCCAGCAGCTTCGGACTAGCGGGGGCCTTAGATACGCAGTATTTT
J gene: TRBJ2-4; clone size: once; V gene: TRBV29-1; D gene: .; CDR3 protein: CSVESDENIQYF; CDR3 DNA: TGCAGCGTTGAGAGCGACGAGAACATTCAGTACTTC
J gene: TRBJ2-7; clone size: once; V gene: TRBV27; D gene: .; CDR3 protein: CASGPWDYEQYF; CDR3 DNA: TGTGCCAGCGGCCCGTGGGACTACGAGCAGTACTTC
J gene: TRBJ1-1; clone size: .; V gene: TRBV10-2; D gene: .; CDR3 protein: CASSEDSEAFF; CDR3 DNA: TGCGCCAGCAGTGAAGACAGTGAAGCTTTCTTT
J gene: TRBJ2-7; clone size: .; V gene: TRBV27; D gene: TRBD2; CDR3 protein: CASRPSSGGNEQYF; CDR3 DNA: TGTGCCAGCAGGCCATCTAGCGGGGGGAACGAGCAGTACTTC
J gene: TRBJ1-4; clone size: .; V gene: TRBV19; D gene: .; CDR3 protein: CASSIPRATNEKLFF; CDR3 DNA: TGTGCCAGTAGTATTCCCCGCGCAACTAATGAAAAACTGTTTTTT
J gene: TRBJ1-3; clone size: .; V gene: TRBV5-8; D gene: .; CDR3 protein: CASSPGDSGNTIYF; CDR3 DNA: TGTGCCAGCAGCCCTGGGGACTCTGGAAACACCATATATTTT
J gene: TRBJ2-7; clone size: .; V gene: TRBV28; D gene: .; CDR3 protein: CASSRVYEQYF; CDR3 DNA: TGTGCCAGCAGCAGGGTCTACGAGCAGTACTTC
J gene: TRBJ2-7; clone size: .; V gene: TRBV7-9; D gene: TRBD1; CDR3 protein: CASSRTGGSYEQYF; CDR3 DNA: TGTGCCAGCAGCCGGACAGGGGGAAGCTACGAGCAGTACTTC
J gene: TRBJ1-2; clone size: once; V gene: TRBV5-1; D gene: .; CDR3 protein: CASSPTVTGLGYTF; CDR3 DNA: TGCGCCAGCAGCCCTACCGTCACAGGGTTAGGCTACACCTTC
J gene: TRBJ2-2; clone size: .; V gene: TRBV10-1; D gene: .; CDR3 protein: CASSDYREVNTGELFF; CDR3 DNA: TGCGCCAGCAGTGATTACAGGGAGGTAAACACCGGGGAGCTGTTTTTT
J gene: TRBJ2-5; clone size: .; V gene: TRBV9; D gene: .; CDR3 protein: CASGGTHRYQETQYF; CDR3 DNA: TGTGCCAGCGGGGGGACACACCGGTACCAAGAGACCCAGTACTTC
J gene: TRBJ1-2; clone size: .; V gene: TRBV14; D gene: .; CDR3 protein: CASSQTGVRVNYGYTF; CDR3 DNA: TGTGCCAGCAGCCAAACGGGTGTGAGGGTGAACTATGGCTACACCTTC